This T cell receptor beta chain originates from a study of T cell clonality in common variable immunodeficiency. This clone was counted ten times or more. The sequenced fragment ends 3 residues before the CDR3 boundary, so the rest is inferred from the germline J gene. CVID and control samples used equivalent genomic DNA input. The repertoire was sequenced with immunoSEQ multiplex PCR; TCRdb's copy has only in-frame clones and lacks some. This sample has under 45,000 clones, each found more than once. Germline CDR1 reads DFQATT; CDR2 reads SNEGSKA (reference sequence). Trimming removed 0 bases from V and 2 bases from J, with 14 bases in between. This CDR3 region has 16 residues.

The sample consisted of peripheral blood mononuclear cells. The receptor was isolated from a person aged 18-70 years in good health. The gene calls are TRBV20-1 and TRBJ1-5; D remains unclear. The CDR3 DNA, read in part, is TGCAGTGCTAGAGATCCGGGGAGGTCGGGCAATCAGCCC. It codes for CSARDPGRSGNQP. The full CDR3 is CSARDPGRSGNQPQHF.